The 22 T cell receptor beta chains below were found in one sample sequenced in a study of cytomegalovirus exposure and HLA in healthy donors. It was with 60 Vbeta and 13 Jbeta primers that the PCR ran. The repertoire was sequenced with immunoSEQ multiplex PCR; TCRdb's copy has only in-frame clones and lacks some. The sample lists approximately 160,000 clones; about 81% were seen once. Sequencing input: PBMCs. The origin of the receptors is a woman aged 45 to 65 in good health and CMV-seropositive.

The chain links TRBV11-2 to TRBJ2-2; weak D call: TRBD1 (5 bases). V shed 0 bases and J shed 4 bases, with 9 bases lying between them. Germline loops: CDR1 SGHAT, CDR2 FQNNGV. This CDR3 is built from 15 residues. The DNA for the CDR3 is TGTGCCAGCAGCTTAGATCAAAGGGGCACCGGGGAGCTGTTTTTT. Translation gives CASSLDQRGTGELFF.

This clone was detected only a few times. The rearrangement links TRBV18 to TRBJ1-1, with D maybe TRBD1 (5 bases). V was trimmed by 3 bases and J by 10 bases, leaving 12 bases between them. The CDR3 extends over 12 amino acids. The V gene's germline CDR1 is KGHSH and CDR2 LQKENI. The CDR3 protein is CASSPGAGGAFF. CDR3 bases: TGTGCCAGCTCACCCGGGGCGGGGGGAGCTTTCTTT.

CDR3 loop: CASSLTGEQYF. In DNA, the CDR3 is TGCGCCAGCAGCCTCACCGGGGAGCAGTACTTC. V usage is TRBV10-2 and J usage is TRBJ2-7; D ambiguous. The germline V gene has CDR1 WSHSY and CDR2 SAAADI. Between the trimmed V and J ends, which lost 6 bases and 7 bases, there was a span of 10 bases. The CDR3 contains 11 residues.

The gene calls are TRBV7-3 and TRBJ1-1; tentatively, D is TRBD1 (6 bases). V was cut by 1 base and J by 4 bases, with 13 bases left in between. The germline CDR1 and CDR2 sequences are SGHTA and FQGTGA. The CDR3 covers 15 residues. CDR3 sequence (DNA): TGTGCCAGCAGCTTAAATCAGGGGAGAATCACTGAAGCTTTCTTT. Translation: CASSLNQGRITEAFF.

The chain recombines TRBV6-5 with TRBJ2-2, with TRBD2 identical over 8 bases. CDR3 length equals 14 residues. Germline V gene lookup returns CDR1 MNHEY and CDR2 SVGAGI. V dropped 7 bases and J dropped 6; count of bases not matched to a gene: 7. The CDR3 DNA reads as TGTGCCAGCATGTGGCGGGGGGAGGCCGGGGAGCTGTTTTTT. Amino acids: CASMWRGEAGELFF.

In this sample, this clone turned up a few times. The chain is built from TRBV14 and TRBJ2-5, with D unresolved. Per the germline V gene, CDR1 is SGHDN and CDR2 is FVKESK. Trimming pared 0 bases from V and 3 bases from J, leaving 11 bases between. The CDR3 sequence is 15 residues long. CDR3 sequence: CASSQDAATEETQYF. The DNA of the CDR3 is TGTGCCAGCAGCCAAGATGCAGCAACAGAAGAGACCCAGTACTTC.

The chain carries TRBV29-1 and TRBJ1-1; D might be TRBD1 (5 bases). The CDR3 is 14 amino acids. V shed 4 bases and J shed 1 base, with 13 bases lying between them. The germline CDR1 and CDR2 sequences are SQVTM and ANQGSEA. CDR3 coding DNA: TGCAGCGTTGCGCCGGGACTCCCGAACACTGAAGCTTTCTTT. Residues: CSVAPGLPNTEAFF.

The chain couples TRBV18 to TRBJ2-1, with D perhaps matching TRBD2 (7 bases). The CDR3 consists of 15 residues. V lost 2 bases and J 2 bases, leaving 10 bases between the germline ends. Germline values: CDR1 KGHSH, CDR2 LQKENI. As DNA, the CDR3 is TGTGCCAGCTCACCAGGGAGGGGGGCCTACAATGAGCAGTTCTTC. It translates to CASSPGRGAYNEQFF. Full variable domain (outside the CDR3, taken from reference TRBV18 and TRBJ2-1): NAGVMQNPRHLVRRRGQEARLRCSPMKGHSHVYWYRQLPEEGLKFMVYLQKENIIDESGMPKERFSAEFPKEGPSILRIQQVVRGDSAAYFCASSPGRGAYNEQFFGPGTRLTVL.

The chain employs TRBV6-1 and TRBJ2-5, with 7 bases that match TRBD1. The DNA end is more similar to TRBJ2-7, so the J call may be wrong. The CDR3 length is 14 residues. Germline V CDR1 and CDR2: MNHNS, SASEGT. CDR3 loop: CASSERTGPYEQYF. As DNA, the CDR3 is TGTGCCAGCAGTGAGCGGACAGGACCCTACGAGCAGTACTTC.

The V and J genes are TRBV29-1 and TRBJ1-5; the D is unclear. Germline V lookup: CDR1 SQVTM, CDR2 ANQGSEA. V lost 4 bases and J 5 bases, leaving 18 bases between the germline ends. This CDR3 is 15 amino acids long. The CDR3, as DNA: TGCAGCGTTGTCACCTCCGGGGTAGGTGATCAGCCCCAGCATTTT. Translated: CSVVTSGVGDQPQHF.

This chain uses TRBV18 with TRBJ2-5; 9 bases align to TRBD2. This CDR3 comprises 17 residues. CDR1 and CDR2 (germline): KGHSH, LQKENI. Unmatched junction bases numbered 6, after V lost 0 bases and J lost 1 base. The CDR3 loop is CASSPPRPAGGQETQYF. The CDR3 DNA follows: TGTGCCAGCTCACCACCCAGGCCAGCGGGGGGCCAAGAGACCCAGTACTTC.

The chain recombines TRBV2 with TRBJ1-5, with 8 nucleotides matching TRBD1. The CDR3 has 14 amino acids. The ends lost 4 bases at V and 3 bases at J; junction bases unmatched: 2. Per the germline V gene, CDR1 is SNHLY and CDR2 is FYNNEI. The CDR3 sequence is CASSGQGNNQPQHF. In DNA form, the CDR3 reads TGTGCCAGCAGTGGACAGGGGAACAATCAGCCCCAGCATTTT.

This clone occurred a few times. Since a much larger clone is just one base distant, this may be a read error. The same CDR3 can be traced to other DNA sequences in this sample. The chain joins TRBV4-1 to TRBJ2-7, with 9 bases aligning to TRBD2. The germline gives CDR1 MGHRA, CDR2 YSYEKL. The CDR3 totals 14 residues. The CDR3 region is CASSPTSGLVQQYF. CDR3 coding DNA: TGTGCCAGCAGCCCGACTAGCGGTTTAGTTCAGCAGTACTTC.

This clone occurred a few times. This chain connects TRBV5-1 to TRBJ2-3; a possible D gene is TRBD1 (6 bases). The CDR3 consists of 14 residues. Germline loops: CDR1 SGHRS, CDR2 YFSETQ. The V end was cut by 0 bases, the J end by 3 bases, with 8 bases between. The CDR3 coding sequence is TGCGCCAGCAGCTTGGGGACAGAGACAGATACGCAGTATTTT. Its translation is CASSLGTETDTQYF.

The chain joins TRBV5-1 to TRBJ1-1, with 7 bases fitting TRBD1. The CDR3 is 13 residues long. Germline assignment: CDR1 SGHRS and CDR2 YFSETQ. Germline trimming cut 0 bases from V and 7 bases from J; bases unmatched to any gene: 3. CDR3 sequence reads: CASSLEQGLEAFF. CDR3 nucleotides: TGCGCCAGCAGCTTGGAACAGGGGCTTGAAGCTTTCTTT.

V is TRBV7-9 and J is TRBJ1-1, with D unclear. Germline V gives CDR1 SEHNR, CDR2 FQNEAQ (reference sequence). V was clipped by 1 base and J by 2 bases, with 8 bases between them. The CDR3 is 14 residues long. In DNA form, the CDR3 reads TGTGCCAGCAGCTTAGTTAACGGTAACACTGAAGCTTTCTTT. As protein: CASSLVNGNTEAFF.

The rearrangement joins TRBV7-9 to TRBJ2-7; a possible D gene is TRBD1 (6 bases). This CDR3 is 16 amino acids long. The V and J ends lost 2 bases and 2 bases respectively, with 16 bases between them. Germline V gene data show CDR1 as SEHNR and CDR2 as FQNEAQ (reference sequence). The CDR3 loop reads CASSLSRQAAPYEQYF. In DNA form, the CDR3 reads TGTGCCAGCAGCTTATCCCGACAGGCGGCTCCCTACGAGCAGTACTTC.

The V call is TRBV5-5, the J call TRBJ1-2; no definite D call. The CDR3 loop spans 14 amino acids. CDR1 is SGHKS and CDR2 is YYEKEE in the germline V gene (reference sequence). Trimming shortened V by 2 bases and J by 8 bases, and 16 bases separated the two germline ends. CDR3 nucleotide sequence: TGTGCCAGCAGCTTCTATATTAACTACGAGGGCTACACCTTC. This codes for CASSFYINYEGYTF. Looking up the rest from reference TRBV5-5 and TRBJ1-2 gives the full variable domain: DAGVTQSPTHLIKTRGQQVTLRCSPISGHKSVSWYQQVLGQGPQFIFQYYEKEERGRGNFPDRFSARQFPNYSSELNVNALLLGDSALYLCASSFYINYEGYTFGSGTRLTVV.

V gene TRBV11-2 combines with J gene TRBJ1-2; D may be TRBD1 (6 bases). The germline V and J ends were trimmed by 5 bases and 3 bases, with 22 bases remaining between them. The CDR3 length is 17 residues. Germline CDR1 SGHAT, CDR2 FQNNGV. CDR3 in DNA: TGTGCCAGCAGCCCGGCGGGGGGGCCCAAATTTTACTATGGCTACACCTTC. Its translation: CASSPAGGPKFYYGYTF.

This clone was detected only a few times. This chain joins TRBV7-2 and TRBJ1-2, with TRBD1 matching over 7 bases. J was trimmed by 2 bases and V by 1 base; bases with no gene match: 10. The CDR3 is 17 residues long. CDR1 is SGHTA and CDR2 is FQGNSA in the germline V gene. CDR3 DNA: TGTGCCAGCAGCTTAGATTTATTGGGACAGATAAACTATGGCTACACCTTC. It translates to CASSLDLLGQINYGYTF.

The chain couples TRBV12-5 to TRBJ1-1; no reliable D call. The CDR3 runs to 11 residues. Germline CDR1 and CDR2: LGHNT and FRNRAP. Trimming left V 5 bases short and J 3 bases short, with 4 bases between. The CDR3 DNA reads TGTGCTAGTGGTCGGGACACTGAAGCTTTCTTT. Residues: CASGRDTEAFF.

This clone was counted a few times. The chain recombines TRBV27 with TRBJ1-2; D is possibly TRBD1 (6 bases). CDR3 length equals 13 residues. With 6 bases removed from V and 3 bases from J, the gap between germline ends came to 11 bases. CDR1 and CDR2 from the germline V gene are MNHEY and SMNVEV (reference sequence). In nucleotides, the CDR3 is TGTGCCAGCAGGACCTCAGGGGACTATGGCTACACCTTC. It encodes CASRTSGDYGYTF.